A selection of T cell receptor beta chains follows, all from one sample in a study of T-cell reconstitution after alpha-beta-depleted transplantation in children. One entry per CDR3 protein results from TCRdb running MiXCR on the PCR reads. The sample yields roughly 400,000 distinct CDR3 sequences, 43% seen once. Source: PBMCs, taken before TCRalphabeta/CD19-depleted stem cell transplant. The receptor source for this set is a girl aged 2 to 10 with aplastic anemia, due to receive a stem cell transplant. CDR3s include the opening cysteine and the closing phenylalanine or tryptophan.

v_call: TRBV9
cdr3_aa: CASSETAGTGGSGANVLTF

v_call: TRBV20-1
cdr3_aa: CSAAGSRVPGTQYF

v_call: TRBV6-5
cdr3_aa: CASSFTSGRASEQYF

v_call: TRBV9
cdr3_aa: CASSDGTGVDEQYF

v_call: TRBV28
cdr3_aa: CASRTFLAGVDTQYF

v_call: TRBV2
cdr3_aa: CARQRESLDTQYF

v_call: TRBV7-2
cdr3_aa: CASSFNRANEQFF

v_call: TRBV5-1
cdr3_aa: CASSFGFQETQYF

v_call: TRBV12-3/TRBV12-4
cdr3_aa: CASSPTGVPEQFF

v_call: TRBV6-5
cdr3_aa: CASSSPGTATYEQYF

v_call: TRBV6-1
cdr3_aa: CASSRTPVGSPLHF

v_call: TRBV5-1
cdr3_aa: CASSLRGAGDNEQFF

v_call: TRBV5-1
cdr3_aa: CASTEREKDTQYF

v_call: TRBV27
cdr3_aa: CASSLIGGGPPNQPQHF

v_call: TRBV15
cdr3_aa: CATSRGGTSGRDADTQYF

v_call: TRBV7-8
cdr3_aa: CASSYNGMDRELFF